This is a list of T cell receptor beta chains from one sample in a study of blood T cell repertoires in COVID-19. Produced via immunoSEQ multiplex PCR; TCRdb's table is partial and in-frame only. The top ten clones hold just under 3% of a sample with over 140,000 clones, roughly 79% of them seen once. Sequenced sample: PBMCs or T cells enriched from blood (not recorded which). The receptors come from a woman in her fifties or sixties who had recovered from COVID-19. CDR3s include the opening cysteine and the closing phenylalanine or tryptophan. The D gene is left open where the match is weak. Size values are once, few and many counts, or a class for expanded clones, and some rows have none.

v_gene	d_gene	abundance	j_gene	CDR3aa	CDR3nt
TRBV3-1/TRBV3-2	TRBD2	.	TRBJ2-5	CASSQVLSFPAGGPSETQYF	TGTGCCAGCAGCCAAGTCCTCTCATTCCCCGCGGGGGGGCCATCCGAGACCCAGTACTTC
TRBV18	.	once	TRBJ2-5	CASSPPDRKETQYF	TGTGCCAGCTCACCCCCCGACAGGAAAGAGACCCAGTACTTC
TRBV5-5	TRBD1	.	TRBJ1-5	CASSLDGTGANQPQHF	TGTGCCAGCAGCTTGGACGGGACAGGGGCTAATCAGCCCCAGCATTTT
TRBV30	.	.	TRBJ2-7	CAWSQKLEQYF	TGTGCCTGGAGTCAAAAGCTCGAGCAGTACTTC
TRBV10-2	TRBD2	.	TRBJ2-1	CASSSSGPHNEQFF	TGCGCCAGCAGCTCTAGCGGTCCCCACAATGAGCAGTTCTTC
TRBV5-1	TRBD1	few	TRBJ2-3	CASSLGGQGVADTQYF	TGCGCCAGCAGCTTGGGAGGACAGGGGGTGGCAGATACGCAGTATTTT
TRBV3-1/TRBV3-2	TRBD2	few	TRBJ2-3	CASSRTRGGRGVTDTQYF	TGTGCCAGCAGCCGAACGCGGGGAGGGCGGGGGGTCACAGATACGCAGTATTTT
TRBV2	.	.	TRBJ2-4	CASSESGSVDIQYF	TGTGCCAGCAGTGAATCAGGGTCTGTGGACATTCAGTACTTC
TRBV7-9	.	.	TRBJ2-3	CASSPSASTDTQYF	TGTGCCAGCAGCCCTAGCGCTAGCACAGATACGCAGTATTTT
TRBV6-5	.	.	TRBJ2-7	CASSRGPSYEQYF	TGTGCCAGCAGTCGAGGGCCCTCCTACGAGCAGTACTTC
TRBV19	TRBD1	many	TRBJ1-1	CASSSQGASEAFF	TGTGCCAGTAGTAGTCAGGGGGCCTCTGAAGCTTTCTTT
TRBV19	TRBD1	few	TRBJ1-2	CASSVRDRGTRYGYTF	TGTGCCAGTAGTGTCCGGGACAGGGGAACAAGGTATGGCTACACCTTC
TRBV24-1	TRBD1	.	TRBJ1-2	CATSGQDSGGAGGYTF	TGTGCCACCAGTGGTCAAGACTCAGGGGGCGCGGGGGGCTACACCTTC
TRBV29-1	TRBD2	.	TRBJ2-2	CSGTSGANTGELFF	TGCAGCGGAACTAGCGGAGCGAACACCGGGGAGCTGTTTTTT
TRBV5-1	.	.	TRBJ1-5	CASSPTGVNQPQHF	TGCGCCAGCAGCCCGACAGGAGTCAATCAGCCCCAGCATTTT
TRBV18	.	.	TRBJ1-2	CASSPQGKDYGYTF	TGTGCCAGCTCACCACAGGGGAAGGACTATGGCTACACCTTC
TRBV6-5	.	.	TRBJ2-5	CASTGETQYF	TGTGCCAGCACCGGAGAGACCCAGTACTTC
TRBV27	TRBD2	.	TRBJ2-5	CASSFGGQETQYF	TGTGCCAGCAGTTTCGGGGGGCAAGAGACCCAGTACTTC